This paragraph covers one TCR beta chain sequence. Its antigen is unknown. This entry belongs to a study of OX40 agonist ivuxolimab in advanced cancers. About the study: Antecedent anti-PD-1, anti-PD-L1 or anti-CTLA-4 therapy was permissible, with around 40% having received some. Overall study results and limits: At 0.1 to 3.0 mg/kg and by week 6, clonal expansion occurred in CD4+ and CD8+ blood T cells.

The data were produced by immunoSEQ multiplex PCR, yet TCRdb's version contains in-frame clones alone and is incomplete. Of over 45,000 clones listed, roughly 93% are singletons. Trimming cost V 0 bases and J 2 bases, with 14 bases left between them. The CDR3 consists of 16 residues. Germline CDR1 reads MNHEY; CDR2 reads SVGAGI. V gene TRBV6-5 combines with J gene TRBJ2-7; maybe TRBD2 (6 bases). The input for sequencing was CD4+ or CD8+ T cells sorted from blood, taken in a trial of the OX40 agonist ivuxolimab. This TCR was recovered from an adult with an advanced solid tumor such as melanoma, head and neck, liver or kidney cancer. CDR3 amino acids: CASSYSTGLTTYEQYF. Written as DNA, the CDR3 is TGTGCCAGCAGTTACTCGACGGGACTGACAACCTACGAGCAGTACTTC.